This entry lists 28 T cell receptor beta chains sequenced from one sample in a study of neurological immune-mediated disorders (dated by TCRdb to the late 2010s). Libraries were made using 5' RACE. Sequencing was carried out with an Illumina HiSeq 2500. Using fastp at Q25 and MiXCR, TCRdb reprocessed the public reads and kept productive beta chains. Rows with one shared CDR3 protein collapse into an entry with the most common genes and DNA. The table for this sample lists fewer than 40,000 distinct CDR3 sequences; approximately 4.3% of them were counted only once. The ten largest clones capture roughly 23% of the sample. The sequenced sample was PBMCs. The receptors were gathered from a man between 18 and 29 years old in good health.

This clonotype was found many times. The genes are TRBV9 and TRBJ2-5, with 8 bases that match TRBD2. CDR3 size: 15 residues. CDR1 and CDR2 (germline): SGDLS, YYNGEE. The junction had 10 bases not matched to a gene; V was cut back by 4 bases and J by 5 bases. The CDR3 here is CASSPPGAGEETQYF. In nucleotides, the CDR3 is TGTGCCAGCAGCCCCCCAGGAGCGGGGGAGGAGACCCAGTACTTC.

This clonotype has ten or more counts. The chain recombines TRBV6-5 with TRBJ1-2; possibly TRBD1 for D (5 bases). From germline, CDR1 is MNHEY and CDR2 SVGAGI. V was cut by 5 bases and J by 5 bases, with 9 bases left in between. The CDR3 length is 12 residues. Here the CDR3 DNA reads TGTGCCAGCAGTCGCCAGGGATATGGCTACACCTTC. This sequence encodes CASSRQGYGYTF.

In its sample, this clonotype was seen many times. The rearrangement links TRBV28 to TRBJ2-2; D perhaps matches TRBD2 (6 bases). CDR1 and CDR2 (germline): MDHEN, SYDVKM. V lost 2 bases, J lost 0 bases, and 7 bases lay in between. The CDR3 has 15 residues. CDR3 protein: CASSLGGANTGELFF. The CDR3 DNA reads TGTGCCAGCAGTTTAGGCGGGGCGAACACCGGGGAGCTGTTTTTT.

This clonotype was observed at least ten times. This sequence joins TRBV29-1 and TRBJ2-2; D uncertain. Trimming removed 4 bases from V and 5 bases from J, with 8 bases in between. Germline V gene data show CDR1 as SQVTM and CDR2 as ANQGSEA. The CDR3 covers 12 residues. The CDR3 spells CSVVRETGELFF. The CDR3 DNA follows: TGCAGCGTTGTTCGAGAGACCGGGGAGCTGTTTTTT.

This clonotype showed up many times. The chain combines TRBV27 with TRBJ1-2; 7 bases agree with TRBD1. Germline V gene sequence: CDR1 MNHEY, CDR2 SMNVEV (reference sequence). This CDR3 contains 16 residues. The ends lost 5 bases at V and 3 bases at J; junction bases unmatched: 12. In nucleotides, the CDR3 is TGTGCCAGCAGTCCGCAACCAACAGGGGCCGACTATGGCTACACCTTC. The encoded protein is CASSPQPTGADYGYTF.

At least ten counts were recorded for this clonotype. V gene TRBV7-2 combines with J gene TRBJ2-3; 7 bases fit TRBD1. V shed 6 bases and J 3 bases; nucleotides not matched to a gene: 3. The CDR3 has 13 residues. CDR1 and CDR2 from the germline V gene are SGHTA and FQGNSA. Here the CDR3 reads CASSFRGTDTQYF. In nucleotides, the CDR3 is TGTGCCAGCAGTTTCAGGGGGACAGATACGCAGTATTTT.

This clonotype was counted ten times or more. The rearrangement links TRBV5-1 to TRBJ2-1, with D hard to call. The germline V and J ends were trimmed by 0 bases and 11 bases, with 15 bases remaining between them. The CDR3 totals 14 residues. Germline V gene data show CDR1 as SGHRS and CDR2 as YFSETQ. The CDR3 region has the DNA TGCGCCAGCAGCTTGGATCCTGAGGCCGCTCAGCAGTTCTTC. This gives the protein CASSLDPEAAQQFF.

This clonotype showed up many times. This chain links TRBV5-6 with TRBJ2-7, with TRBD1 matching 7 bases. The CDR3 has 14 amino acids. V gave up 1 base and J gave up 3 bases; unmatched junction bases: 4. CDR1 is SGHDT, CDR2 YYEEEE, per germline. The CDR3, as DNA: TGTGCCAGCAGCTTGTGGAACAGGGGCTACGAGCAGTACTTC. Protein: CASSLWNRGYEQYF.

The table lists this clonotype with many counts. The chain links TRBV5-1 to TRBJ2-1; the D gene is possibly TRBD2 (6 bases). The ends were cut back, 4 bases at V and 4 bases at J, with 18 bases in the middle. The CDR3 contains 16 residues. Germline assignment: CDR1 SGHRS and CDR2 YFSETQ. CDR3 amino acids: CASSRLAGGTYNEQFF. DNA for the CDR3: TGCGCCAGCAGCCGCCTGGCGGGTGGGACTTACAATGAGCAGTTCTTC.

This clonotype has at least ten counts. The chain is built from TRBV20-1 and TRBJ1-2, with D perhaps matching TRBD1 (6 bases). The CDR3 runs 14 residues. Looked up from germline, CDR1 is DFQATT and CDR2 is SNEGSKA (reference sequence). CDR3 bases: TGCAGCGTGGACAGTTCGTTAGCTAACTATGGCTACACCTTC. Translating it yields CSVDSSLANYGYTF.

This clonotype was picked up many times. This chain joins TRBV5-1 and TRBJ1-4; weak D call: TRBD1 (6 bases). The CDR3 runs 13 residues. V was pared by 4 bases and J by 12 bases, with 16 bases between. Looked up from germline, CDR1 is SGHRS and CDR2 is YFSETQ. CDR3 protein: CASSSPQGTELFF. CDR3 in DNA: TGCGCCAGCAGCAGCCCACAGGGCACGGAACTGTTTTTT.

This clonotype was observed many times. V usage is TRBV11-2 and J usage is TRBJ2-7, with 7 nucleotides matching TRBD1. The J segment lost 4 bases and the V segment lost 5 bases, leaving 14 bases of the junction unmatched. The CDR3 spans 16 residues. The germline gives CDR1 SGHAT, CDR2 FQNNGV. CDR3 amino acids: CASSKSGTVTSYEQYF. Here the CDR3 DNA reads TGTGCCAGCAGCAAATCCGGGACAGTTACTTCATACGAGCAGTACTTC. The variable domain in full, completed from reference TRBV11-2 and TRBJ2-7, reads EAGVAQSPRYKIIEKRQSVAFWCNPISGHATLYWYQQILGQGPKLLIQFQNNGVVDDSQLPKDRFSAERLKGVDSTLKIQPAKLEDSAVYLCASSKSGTVTSYEQYFGPGTRLTVT.

There are many counts of this clonotype. The rearrangement joins TRBV12-3 or TRBV12-4 to TRBJ2-2; a possible D gene is TRBD2 (6 bases). Between the trimmed V and J ends, which lost 6 bases and 4 bases, there was a span of 15 bases. CDR3 size: 15 residues. CDR3 bases: TGTGCCAGCAGAAAGGGACTGACGGGCACCGGGGAGCTGTTTTTT. The encoded protein is CASRKGLTGTGELFF.

This clonotype came up many times. DNA for the CDR3: TGTGCCAGCAAAAAAGGGGCCTCCTTGAACACTGAAGCTTTCTTT. It is translated as CASKKGASLNTEAFF. The chain combines TRBV5-4 with TRBJ1-1, with D perhaps TRBD1 (5 bases). The germline CDR1 and CDR2 sequences are SGHNT and YYREEE (reference sequence). Trimming left V 6 bases short and J 0 bases short, with 15 bases between. The CDR3 totals 15 residues.

This clonotype occurred many times. The chain employs TRBV7-3 and TRBJ2-2; 9 bases are a match to TRBD1. Germline CDR1 is SGHTA and CDR2 is FQGTGA. V lost 6 bases to trimming and J lost 6 bases; unmatched junction nucleotides: 5. The CDR3 has 14 amino acids. CDR3 DNA sequence: TGTGCCAGCAGAATACAGGGGGCTGCCGGGGAGCTGTTTTTT. Translated, it gives CASRIQGAAGELFF.

The sample holds many counts of this clonotype. V gene TRBV7-9 combines with J gene TRBJ2-2, with 10 bases aligning to TRBD2. The junction had 9 bases not matched to a gene; V was cut back by 5 bases and J by 0 bases. The CDR3 loop spans 18 amino acids. Germline V gene data show CDR1 as SEHNR and CDR2 as FQNEAQ (reference sequence). The CDR3 DNA reads TGTGCCAGCAGCCCAAGCGGGGGGGCCCCAACGAACACCGGGGAGCTGTTTTTT. This gives the protein CASSPSGGAPTNTGELFF. Complete variable domain (other parts from reference TRBV7-9 and TRBJ2-2): DTGVSQNPRHKITKRGQNVTFRCDPISEHNRLYWYRQTLGQGPEFLTYFQNEAQLEKSRLLSDRFSAERPKGSFSTLEIQRTEQGDSAMYLCASSPSGGAPTNTGELFFGEGSRLTVL.

This clonotype was detected ten times or more. This chain links TRBV6-5 with TRBJ2-5, with D possibly being TRBD2 (5 bases). Germline V gives CDR1 MNHEY, CDR2 SVGAGI. The ends were cut back, 0 bases at V and 5 bases at J, with 13 bases in the middle. The CDR3 consists of 15 residues. DNA for the CDR3: TGTGCCAGCAGTTACTCGATATCTGGCGGGGAGACCCAGTACTTC. Its protein product is CASSYSISGGETQYF.

The rearrangement links TRBV5-4 to TRBJ2-3, with 7 bases that match TRBD1. CDR1 and CDR2 (germline): SGHNT, YYREEE (reference sequence). V lost 2 bases to trimming and J lost 4 bases; unmatched junction nucleotides: 7. CDR3 length: 15 residues. In DNA form, the CDR3 reads TGTGCCAGCAGCTTTCGAGAGGGGGCCTCAGATACGCAGTATTTT. Encoded protein: CASSFREGASDTQYF.

This clonotype was detected ten times or more. The V call is TRBV7-2, the J call TRBJ2-5; 8 bases line up with TRBD2. The J segment lost 5 bases and the V segment lost 5 bases, leaving 7 bases of the junction unmatched. The CDR3 is made up of 14 amino acids. Germline loops: CDR1 SGHTA, CDR2 FQGNSA. CDR3: CASSPGGGRETQYF. In nucleotides, the CDR3 is TGTGCCAGCAGCCCGGGGGGGGGCCGGGAGACCCAGTACTTC.

In this sample, this clonotype turned up many times. The rearrangement links TRBV25-1 to TRBJ2-7; a weak D match, TRBD2 (7 bases). The CDR3 length is 15 residues. Trimming took 11 bases from V and 2 from J, leaving 22 bases between them. CDR1 MGHDK and CDR2 SYGVNS come from the germline V gene. The CDR3 sequence: CAQGFPSGETYEQYF. The CDR3 nucleotides read TGTGCCCAGGGGTTCCCGAGCGGGGAAACCTACGAGCAGTACTTC.

At least ten counts were recorded for this clonotype. The chain has TRBV20-1 and TRBJ1-5, with 12 nucleotides matching TRBD1. V was pared by 1 base and J by 5 bases, with 6 bases of the junction left unmatched. Per germline, CDR1 DFQATT and CDR2 SNEGSKA (reference sequence). This CDR3 region has 16 residues. DNA for the CDR3: TGCAGTGCTAGAGTGGGAGGGACAGGGGGCGATCAGCCCCAGCATTTT. This sequence encodes CSARVGGTGGDQPQHF.

Many counts were recorded for this clonotype. The gene calls are TRBV6-5 and TRBJ2-5, with D possibly matching TRBD2 (5 bases). Germline CDR1 is MNHEY and CDR2 is SVGAGI. CDR3 length: 16 amino acids. The V and J ends lost 7 bases and 5 bases respectively, with 23 bases between them. CDR3 amino acids: CASTEGFRSLRETQYF. Here the CDR3 DNA reads TGTGCCAGCACTGAGGGTTTCAGGAGTTTAAGGGAGACCCAGTACTTC.

This clonotype was recorded many times. The chain combines TRBV7-2 with TRBJ2-1; D is possibly TRBD2 (6 bases). Between the trimmed V and J ends, which lost 5 bases and 2 bases, there was a span of 13 bases. Germline CDR1 reads SGHTA; CDR2 reads FQGNSA. The CDR3 has 15 amino acids. The CDR3 bases are TGTGCCAGCAGCCCCCGGACTACCACCTACAATGAGCAGTTCTTC. Residues: CASSPRTTTYNEQFF.

This clonotype was counted at least ten times. The chain links TRBV3-1 to TRBJ2-1; D may correspond to TRBD1 or TRBD2 (5 bases each). V lost 1 base and J lost 9, with 16 bases in between. From germline, CDR1 is LGHDT and CDR2 YNNKEL (reference sequence). CDR3 length equals 15 residues. The CDR3 DNA reads TGTGCCAGCAGCCAAGCCCCCCGAGGGGCAGGTGAGCAGTTCTTC. It translates to CASSQAPRGAGEQFF.

This clonotype was detected many times. The rearrangement joins TRBV9 to TRBJ1-2, with D possibly being TRBD1 (6 bases). The germline gives CDR1 SGDLS, CDR2 YYNGEE. The CDR3 has 16 amino acids. V lost 0 bases to trimming and J lost 1 base, with 13 bases between them. Here the CDR3 reads CASSVDLTGFNYGYTF. The CDR3 DNA follows: TGTGCCAGCAGCGTAGATCTTACAGGGTTTAACTATGGCTACACCTTC.

This clonotype was seen repeatedly, ten times or more. The rearrangement uses TRBV10-3 and TRBJ2-1, with 11 bases matching TRBD2. Germline V CDR1 and CDR2: ENHRY, SYGVKD. The CDR3 totals 17 residues. V gave up 2 bases and J gave up 7 bases; unmatched junction bases: 10. The CDR3 DNA reads as TGTGCCATCAGTGAGCCGTTAGCGGGGGGGCCGTTGAATGAGCAGTTCTTC. Protein: CAISEPLAGGPLNEQFF.

This clonotype showed up many times. The chain combines TRBV30 with TRBJ1-4; D gene unclear. V was pared by 7 bases and J by 4 bases, with 7 bases between. The CDR3 sequence is 11 residues long. The V gene's germline CDR1 is GTSNPN and CDR2 SVGIG (reference sequence). The CDR3 here is CAFGLNEKLFF. CDR3 bases: TGTGCCTTTGGACTTAATGAAAAACTGTTTTTT.

This clonotype has at least ten counts. This chain joins TRBV11-2 and TRBJ2-1, with 9 bases that match TRBD2. The CDR3 has 15 residues. Germline V gene data show CDR1 as SGHAT and CDR2 as FQNNGV. V was pared by 1 base and J by 5 bases, with 3 bases of the junction left unmatched. The CDR3 here is CASSLAAGGDNEQFF. The CDR3, as DNA: TGTGCCAGCAGCTTAGCGGCGGGGGGGGACAATGAGCAGTTCTTC.